This T cell receptor beta chain was sequenced for a study of shared clonotypes between healthy human individuals. Whole-study context: CD4 naive cells filled three plates per donor, CD4 memory three, CD8 naive two and CD8 memory one.

As for this clone: Its antigen remains unidentified.

The junction had 10 bases not matched to a gene; V was cut back by 2 bases and J by 3 bases. The CDR3 spans 17 residues. Germline assignment: CDR1 MGHRA and CDR2 YSYEKL. Overall study results and limits: Around 5% of naive CD4 clonotypes were shared across a few donors.

Measured with immunoSEQ multiplex PCR; TCRdb has only the in-frame clones, and not every one. This table holds more than 2 million clones, roughly 94% found once. Sample: naive CD4+ T cells sorted from blood. Stated subset: CD45RA+ positively selected. This rearrangement joins TRBV4-1 to TRBJ2-4; 7 bases map to TRBD2. The TCR originated in a man in his late teens or twenties in good health. CDR3 protein: CASSQPILAMVKNIQYF. The CDR3 DNA is TGCGCCAGCAGCCAACCCATACTAGCGATGGTCAAAAACATTCAGTACTTC.